This T cell receptor (beta chain) originates from a study of OX40 agonist ivuxolimab in advanced cancers. The study, taken as a whole, reports: The mean number of expanded clones was higher in CD8+ T cells than in CD4+. There was clonal expansion of CD4+ and CD8+ blood T cells by week 6 at 0.1 to 3.0 mg/kg.

Germline CDR1 reads SGHAT; CDR2 reads FQNNGV. V lost 4 bases to trimming and J lost 6 bases, with 12 bases between them. The CDR3 runs 13 residues. Profiled with immunoSEQ multiplex PCR; TCRdb holds only in-frame clones, not every one. The sample lists about 55,000 clones; approximately 88% were seen once. Details on this clone: Its antigen is as yet unknown.

The chain links TRBV11-2 to TRBJ1-1; D unclear. The source of this sequence is an adult with an advanced solid tumor such as melanoma, head and neck, liver or kidney cancer. The sequencing used CD4+ or CD8+ T cells sorted from blood, collected in a trial of the OX40 agonist ivuxolimab. The CDR3: CASSYPGRSEAFF. In nucleotides, the CDR3 is TGTGCCAGCAGCTATCCGGGTCGTTCTGAAGCTTTCTTT.